This T cell receptor (beta chain) is drawn from a study of T cell changes during pregnancy in multiple sclerosis. The CDR3 is 15 residues long. The ends were cut back, 0 bases at V and 2 bases at J, with 9 bases in the middle. Germline values: CDR1 SGDLS, CDR2 YYNGEE. Here immunoSEQ multiplex PCR was the method, and the copy in TCRdb shows in-frame clones only, minus some. Of 70,000 to 95,000 clones in the sample, 85% to 95% were seen once. Only one count was recorded for this clone. The sample in question was peripheral blood, obtained in the second trimester of pregnancy. The chain combines TRBV9 with TRBJ1-5, with D unclear. The receptor was derived from a female donor in good health, enrolled as a control in a pregnancy study. The CDR3 nucleotides read TGTGCCAGCAGCGTAGGGGCGGGAGGCAATCAGCCCCAGCATTTT. This encodes CASSVGAGGNQPQHF.